The 9 T cell receptor beta chains given below trace back to one sample, sequenced in a study of early T cells in non-severe SARS-CoV-2 infection. MiXCR was run by TCRdb on the 5' RACE reads, yielding one entry per CDR3 protein. The table has tens of thousands of distinct CDR3 sequences, roughly 15% seen once. What was sequenced was whole blood. All receptors come from an adult who was a healthcare worker with PCR-confirmed SARS-CoV-2 infection or an uninfected control (not recorded which).

This chain connects TRBV3-1 to TRBJ1-4, with D possibly TRBD1 on 6 matching bases. This CDR3 spans 16 amino acids. V was cut by 5 bases and J by 0 bases, with 13 bases left in between. The V gene's germline CDR1 is LGHDT and CDR2 YNNKEL (reference sequence). The CDR3 sequence: CASSYSRTATNEKLFF. In nucleotides, the CDR3 is TGTGCCAGCAGCTATTCTAGGACAGCAACTAATGAAAAACTGTTTTTT.

The CDR3 spells CASRGAVMNTEAFF. DNA for the CDR3: TGTGCCAGCAGGGGAGCTGTTATGAACACTGAAGCTTTCTTT. V is TRBV6-6 and J is TRBJ1-1, with D unclear. Trimming cost V 6 bases and J 0 bases, with 11 bases left between them. The germline gives CDR1 MNHNY, CDR2 SVGAGI (reference sequence). CDR3 size: 14 residues.

Only a few counts were recorded for this clonotype. The CDR3 region is CASSFGLSSYNEQFF. In DNA form, the CDR3 reads TGTGCCAGCAGTTTTGGACTTAGCTCCTACAATGAGCAGTTCTTC. V gene TRBV6-1 combines with J gene TRBJ2-1; maybe TRBD2 (5 bases). Germline V gene lookup returns CDR1 MNHNS and CDR2 SASEGT. Trimming stripped 5 bases from V and 0 bases from J, with 11 bases between. This CDR3 contains 15 residues.

This clonotype was picked up a small number of times. This chain joins TRBV9 and TRBJ1-1; TRBD1 matches 10 bases. Germline values: CDR1 SGDLS, CDR2 YYNGEE. With V trimmed by 3 bases and J by 5 bases, 4 bases remained unmatched. The CDR3 covers 14 residues. The CDR3 coding sequence is TGTGCCAGCAGCGCTCCGGGACAGGGGACTGAAGCTTTCTTT. It translates to CASSAPGQGTEAFF.

V usage is TRBV11-2 and J usage is TRBJ2-3; D uncertain. Germline values: CDR1 SGHAT, CDR2 FQNNGV. The CDR3 runs to 11 residues. The V gene lost 3 bases and the J gene lost 9 bases, with 7 bases spanning the gap. CDR3 sequence (DNA): TGTGCCAGCAGCTTGGGCGCCACGCAGTATTTT. This sequence encodes CASSLGATQYF.

This clonotype has only a few counts. The chain uses TRBV19 and TRBJ2-5; D not resolved. Per germline, CDR1 LNHDA and CDR2 SQIVND (reference sequence). This CDR3 is built from 13 residues. V dropped 5 bases and J dropped 1 base, with 8 bases sitting between them. CDR3 residues: CASSARLQETQYF. The CDR3 coding sequence is TGTGCCAGTAGTGCCCGGCTCCAAGAGACCCAGTACTTC. Complete variable domain (other parts from reference TRBV19 and TRBJ2-5): DGGITQSPKYLFRKEGQNVTLSCEQNLNHDAMYWYRQDPGQGLRLIYYSQIVNDFQKGDIAEGYSVSREKKESFPLTVTSAQKNPTAFYLCASSARLQETQYFGPGTRLLVL.

This clonotype has just one count. The chain recombines TRBV5-1 with TRBJ2-1, with D uncertain. The CDR3 loop spans 14 amino acids. V was cut by 2 bases and J by 1 base, with 7 bases left in between. The germline V gene encodes CDR1 SGHRS and CDR2 YFSETQ. The CDR3 nucleotides are TGCGCCAGCAGCTTTATGGGATCCTACAATGAGCAGTTCTTC. The encoded protein is CASSFMGSYNEQFF.

In this sample, this clonotype turned up a few times. The chain links TRBV7-8 to TRBJ1-2; 9 bases are shared with TRBD1. Germline V gene sequence: CDR1 SGHVS, CDR2 FQNEAQ. CDR3 size: 14 residues. V was clipped by 5 bases and J by 7 bases; unmatched bases: 8. CDR3 sequence (DNA): TGTGCCAGCAGCGGGCAACAGGGGGCGCTTGGCTACACCTTC. Encoded protein: CASSGQQGALGYTF.

This clonotype was detected many times. The rearrangement joins TRBV29-1 to TRBJ2-5, with 7 nucleotides matching TRBD1. The ends lost 7 bases at V and 5 bases at J; junction bases unmatched: 13. The length of the CDR3 is 14 residues. Germline V CDR1 and CDR2: SQVTM, ANQGSEA. CDR3 amino acids: CSGREGGVDETQYF. Here the CDR3 DNA reads TGCAGCGGGAGAGAAGGGGGCGTTGATGAGACCCAGTACTTC.